The 9 T cell receptor beta chains listed next were all sequenced from one sample in a study of blood T cell repertoires in COVID-19. TCRdb's copy holds only in-frame clones and misses some; the assay was immunoSEQ multiplex PCR. The data hold about 74,000 clones, with about 91% observed a single time. Sequencing used peripheral blood. All receptors come from a woman older than 75 with acute or convalescent COVID-19.

The chain links TRBV19 to TRBJ1-5, with 10 bases fitting TRBD1. In germline, CDR1 is LNHDA, CDR2 SQIVND (reference sequence). This CDR3 spans 16 amino acids. V dropped 4 bases and J dropped 1; count of bases not matched to a gene: 4. CDR3 loop: CASSTRTGGSNQPQHF. DNA of the CDR3: TGTGCCAGTAGTACCCGGACAGGGGGGAGCAATCAGCCCCAGCATTTT.

This clone was observed a single time. J is TRBJ1-6 and V is TRBV27, with 7 bases aligning to TRBD1. Germline V gives CDR1 MNHEY, CDR2 SMNVEV (reference sequence). V shed 6 bases and J 9 bases; nucleotides not matched to a gene: 11. CDR3 size: 15 residues. CDR3 amino acids: CASRRQEGAASPLHF. CDR3 nucleotide sequence: TGTGCCAGCAGAAGACAGGAGGGGGCGGCTTCACCCCTCCACTTT.

The gene calls are TRBV7-9 and TRBJ2-3; D not certain. CDR1 is SEHNR and CDR2 is FQNEAQ in the germline V gene (reference sequence). CDR3 length: 14 residues. Deletions cut 5 bases from V and 1 base from J, with 10 bases between. CDR3 DNA: TGTGCCAGCAGCCCTCAATTAGGCACAGATACGCAGTATTTT. It translates to CASSPQLGTDTQYF.

The V gene is TRBV28, the J gene TRBJ1-2, with D maybe TRBD1 (5 bases). Trimming pared 3 bases from V and 4 bases from J, leaving 12 bases between. The CDR3 covers 14 residues. Germline V gives CDR1 MDHEN, CDR2 SYDVKM. CDR3 loop: CASSLAGRFYGYTF. The CDR3 coding sequence is TGTGCCAGCAGTTTGGCGGGACGGTTCTATGGCTACACCTTC.

This chain links TRBV29-1 with TRBJ1-2, with 7 nucleotides matching TRBD1. The CDR3 has 15 residues. Per the germline V gene, CDR1 is SQVTM and CDR2 is ANQGSEA. After removal of 1 base from V and 8 bases from J, the junction contained 13 bases not matched to a gene. The CDR3 DNA reads TGCAGCGTTGAAGCGCCCCTTGAGGGGGCGAAGGGCTACACCTTC. Its translation: CSVEAPLEGAKGYTF.

This chain connects TRBV19 to TRBJ2-1, with 7 positions matching TRBD2. V was clipped by 3 bases and J by 6 bases; unmatched bases: 8. The CDR3 is 15 amino acids. Germline CDR1 reads LNHDA; CDR2 reads SQIVND (reference sequence). In DNA, the CDR3 is TGTGCCAGTAGTATCGGACTAGTCCCTGGCAATGAGCAGTTCTTC. Amino acid sequence: CASSIGLVPGNEQFF.

This clone appeared once. The V and J genes are TRBV30 and TRBJ2-4; D is ambiguous. CDR3 length equals 12 residues. CDR1 is GTSNPN, CDR2 SVGIG, per germline (reference sequence). V gave up 8 bases and J gave up 0 bases, with 8 bases separating them. For the CDR3, the DNA is TGTGCCGTCATTCCAGCCAAAAACATTCAGTACTTC. It specifies CAVIPAKNIQYF.

This chain links TRBV4-1 with TRBJ2-3; D is unclear. CDR3 length: 14 residues. V lost 0 bases and J 6 bases, leaving 10 bases between the germline ends. Germline loops: CDR1 MGHRA, CDR2 YSYEKL. In nucleotides, the CDR3 is TGCGCCAGCAGCCAAGATCTCCCCAGGGATACGCAGTATTTT. It encodes CASSQDLPRDTQYF.

The rearrangement links TRBV7-9 to TRBJ2-3, with D tentatively TRBD2 (6 bases). The CDR3 has 15 residues. V was shortened by 1 base and J by 3 bases, with 11 bases between the two germline ends. Germline V gene sequence: CDR1 SEHNR, CDR2 FQNEAQ (reference sequence). CDR3 in DNA: TGTGCCAGCAGCTTAGGGGGAGCGGGTACAGATACGCAGTATTTT. This encodes CASSLGGAGTDTQYF.